These 25 T cell receptor beta chains were all obtained from the same sample, sequenced in a study of regulatory T cells in long-lasting Graves disease. Construction of the TCR beta libraries employed iRepertoire HTBI primers in conjunction with Arm-PCR of CDR3 regions. TCRdb reprocessed the multiplex PCR reads with MiXCR, giving one entry per CDR3 protein. The sample includes 380,000 or so distinct CDR3 sequences, roughly 15% of them seen just once. The time point denotes: newly diagnosed GD, antithyroid drugs for less than 3 months. After RNA was extracted from PBMCs, the TCR library was made from it. A further study also used this sample, focusing on T cells in Graves' hyperthyroidism and ophthalmopathy.

This sample comprised peripheral blood mononuclear cells (PBMCs), obtained at new diagnosis, from a patient treated with antithyroid drugs. These receptors originate from a young woman with Graves disease.

This rearrangement joins TRBV6-1 to TRBJ2-4; TRBD2 is a possible D gene (6 bases). Trimming removed 4 bases at V and 4 bases at J, with 17 bases between. CDR1 and CDR2 from the germline V gene are MNHNS and SASEGT. The CDR3 contains 16 residues. The CDR3 DNA is TGTGCCAGCAGTGTTCCCGGTGGACTACTAAAAAACATTCAGTACTTC. It encodes CASSVPGGLLKNIQYF.

This clonotype was detected only a few times. CDR3 sequence: CASSPPGGRATDTQYF. In DNA, the CDR3 is TGTGCCAGCAGCCCCCCCGGCGGGAGGGCCACAGATACGCAGTATTTT. The chain recombines TRBV7-9 with TRBJ2-3; TRBD2 aligns across 9 bases. This CDR3 spans 16 amino acids. Germline V gene sequence: CDR1 SEHNR, CDR2 FQNEAQ (reference sequence). V was clipped by 5 bases and J by 2 bases; unmatched bases: 8. Complete variable domain (other parts from reference TRBV7-9 and TRBJ2-3): DTGVSQNPRHKITKRGQNVTFRCDPISEHNRLYWYRQTLGQGPEFLTYFQNEAQLEKSRLLSDRFSAERPKGSFSTLEIQRTEQGDSAMYLCASSPPGGRATDTQYFGPGTRLTVL.

V and J are TRBV9 and TRBJ2-7, with D perhaps matching TRBD1 (5 bases). Germline V CDR1 and CDR2: SGDLS, YYNGEE. The V end lost 2 bases, the J end lost 6 bases, and 12 bases lay between the germline ends. This CDR3 region has 13 residues. Here the CDR3 DNA reads TGTGCCAGCAGCGTCCACCTGACAGCCGAGCAGTACTTC. Amino acid sequence: CASSVHLTAEQYF.

This clonotype was found a few times. V and J are TRBV20-1 and TRBJ2-2; TRBD2 matches 7 bases. Trimming removed 0 bases from V and 7 bases from J; junction bases left unmatched: 14. The CDR3 extends over 17 amino acids. Looked up from germline, CDR1 is DFQATT and CDR2 is SNEGSKA (reference sequence). CDR3 sequence (DNA): TGCAGTGCTAGAGATTTTGGGGGAGGGCCAGGTGGCGGGGAGCTGTTTTTT. This encodes CSARDFGGGPGGGELFF.

There are a few counts of this clonotype. The chain joins TRBV10-3 to TRBJ2-3; D tentatively reads TRBD1 or TRBD2 (5 bases each). V lost 0 bases and J 5 bases, leaving 24 bases between the germline ends. Germline-derived CDR1 and CDR2 are ENHRY and SYGVKD. The CDR3 is 19 residues long. CDR3: CAISESRGGRTFAGDTQYF. CDR3 coding DNA: TGTGCCATCAGTGAGTCTCGGGGCGGCCGGACTTTCGCCGGAGATACGCAGTATTTT.

This clonotype has a count of ten or more. The chain uses TRBV12-3 or TRBV12-4 and TRBJ2-7; D possibly corresponds to TRBD1 (6 bases). V shed 5 bases and J shed 1 base, with 12 bases lying between them. CDR3 length: 14 residues. The CDR3 reads CASSPTTGSYEQYF. In DNA form, the CDR3 reads TGTGCCAGCAGTCCTACGACAGGTTCCTACGAGCAGTACTTC.

This clonotype was observed many times. This rearrangement joins TRBV15 to TRBJ1-5; D uncertain. The germline V and J ends were trimmed by 1 base and 7 bases, with 14 bases remaining between them. The CDR3 spans 15 residues. CDR1 is LNHNV and CDR2 is YYDKDF in the germline V gene (reference sequence). The CDR3 DNA sequence: TGTGCCACCAGCAGAGCCCCAGCTAGAGACCAGCCCCAGCATTTT. It codes for CATSRAPARDQPQHF.

This clonotype was counted a few times. The rearrangement joins TRBV9 to TRBJ2-1; D call uncertain. From germline, CDR1 is SGDLS and CDR2 YYNGEE. V was trimmed by 0 bases and J by 7 bases, leaving 14 bases between them. The CDR3 has 15 amino acids. The CDR3 region has the DNA TGTGCCAGCAGCGTAGGGCTCGCGAGTAGTAATGAGCAGTTCTTC. Its translation: CASSVGLASSNEQFF.

V is TRBV2 and J is TRBJ1-2, with D possibly matching TRBD1 (6 bases). Germline V gives CDR1 SNHLY, CDR2 FYNNEI. The CDR3 runs 15 residues. Trimming cost V 4 bases and J 2 bases, with 14 bases left between them. CDR3 protein: CASSVGSGENYGYTF. CDR3 DNA: TGTGCCAGCAGTGTCGGGTCAGGGGAAAACTATGGCTACACCTTC.

In its sample, this clonotype was seen a few times. This rearrangement joins TRBV4-1 to TRBJ2-7; D is possibly TRBD2 (6 bases). The CDR3 length is 12 residues. Trimming left V 1 base short and J 9 bases short, with 10 bases between. CDR1 and CDR2 (germline): MGHRA, YSYEKL. The chain's CDR3 is CASSQAGDRQYF. The CDR3 nucleotides are TGCGCCAGCAGCCAAGCGGGAGACCGGCAGTACTTC.

This clonotype has at least ten counts. The chain joins TRBV27 to TRBJ1-4, with D unclear. The CDR3 contains 15 residues. Trimming shortened V by 6 bases and J by 3 bases, and 14 bases separated the two germline ends. Germline V gene sequence: CDR1 MNHEY, CDR2 SMNVEV (reference sequence). The CDR3 bases are TGTGCCAGCAGAGACCGGCAGGCCTCTAATGAAAAACTGTTTTTT. Amino acids: CASRDRQASNEKLFF. The variable domain in full, with the rest retrieved from reference TRBV27 and TRBJ1-4, is EAQVTQNPRYLITVTGKKLTVTCSQNMNHEYMSWYRQDPGLGLRQIYYSMNVEVTDKGDVPEGYKVSRKEKRNFPLILESPSPNQTSLYFCASRDRQASNEKLFFGSGTQLSVL.

This clonotype appeared a few times. The chain uses TRBV19 and TRBJ1-2; no clear D. Trimming shortened V by 5 bases and J by 0 bases, and 13 bases separated the two germline ends. Germline-derived CDR1 and CDR2 are LNHDA and SQIVND (reference sequence). The CDR3 is 15 amino acids. In DNA form, the CDR3 reads TGTGCCAGTAGTGATCAAGGGAATTCTAACTATGGCTACACCTTC. This encodes CASSDQGNSNYGYTF.

This clonotype was observed many times. J is TRBJ2-1 and V is TRBV11-3; 8 nucleotides agree with TRBD2. Germline CDR1 is SGHNT and CDR2 is YENEEA. This CDR3 is built from 12 residues. V was clipped by 5 bases and J by 12 bases; unmatched bases: 6. As DNA, the CDR3 is TGTGCCAGCAGCCACCGGGAGGGAGGGCAGTTCTTC. Translated: CASSHREGGQFF.

This clonotype came up many times. This chain links TRBV7-9 with TRBJ2-3, with D possibly being TRBD1 or TRBD2 (5 bases each). Between the trimmed V and J ends, which lost 6 bases and 3 bases, there was a span of 16 bases. This CDR3 has 15 amino acids. CDR1 is SEHNR, CDR2 FQNEAQ, per germline (reference sequence). The DNA of the CDR3 is TGTGCCAGCAGTCGGGATAAGGGGATTACAGATACGCAGTATTTT. Its protein product is CASSRDKGITDTQYF.

This clonotype was recorded at least ten times. The gene calls are TRBV11-2 and TRBJ1-1; D might be TRBD1 (6 bases). V was shortened by 6 bases and J by 2 bases, with 13 bases between the two germline ends. Germline V gene sequence: CDR1 SGHAT, CDR2 FQNNGV. The CDR3 consists of 14 residues. The CDR3 loop is CASRRRGANTEAFF. For the CDR3, the DNA is TGTGCCAGCAGACGCAGGGGAGCAAACACTGAAGCTTTCTTT. Full variable domain (outside the CDR3, taken from reference TRBV11-2 and TRBJ1-1): EAGVAQSPRYKIIEKRQSVAFWCNPISGHATLYWYQQILGQGPKLLIQFQNNGVVDDSQLPKDRFSAERLKGVDSTLKIQPAKLEDSAVYLCASRRRGANTEAFFGQGTRLTVV.

This chain connects TRBV20-1 to TRBJ1-2, with a tentative D call TRBD1 (6 bases). CDR1 is DFQATT and CDR2 is SNEGSKA in the germline V gene (reference sequence). This CDR3 has 14 residues. Between the trimmed V and J ends, which lost 2 bases and 5 bases, there was a span of 15 bases. CDR3 in DNA: TGCAGTGCTAGACCCAGGGACAATTGGTATGGCTACACCTTC. It specifies CSARPRDNWYGYTF.

This clonotype was found many times. The J gene is TRBJ1-1, the V gene TRBV27, with D possibly TRBD1 on 5 matching bases. This CDR3 has 14 residues. V dropped 2 bases and J dropped 0 bases, with 7 bases sitting between them. Germline V gives CDR1 MNHEY, CDR2 SMNVEV (reference sequence). The CDR3 spells CASSLQGLNTEAFF. The DNA of the CDR3 is TGTGCCAGCAGTTTACAGGGTCTGAACACTGAAGCTTTCTTT.

This clonotype was counted ten times or more. V is TRBV5-1 and J is TRBJ2-1; TRBD2 agrees at 9 bases. This CDR3 spans 16 amino acids. Germline assignment: CDR1 SGHRS and CDR2 YFSETQ. The V segment lost 0 bases and the J segment 3 bases; nucleotides outside the gene matches: 4. CDR3 sequence (DNA): TGCGCCAGCAGCTTGGTGCTAGCGGGAATCTACAATGAGCAGTTCTTC. It encodes CASSLVLAGIYNEQFF.

Many counts were recorded for this clonotype. This chain joins TRBV3-1 and TRBJ2-1, with no clear D. Trimming left V 3 bases short and J 0 bases short, with 15 bases between. CDR1 is LGHDT, CDR2 YNNKEL, per germline (reference sequence). The CDR3 spans 17 residues. CDR3 sequence: CASSHSFGSSSYNEQFF. The CDR3 DNA is TGTGCCAGCAGCCACTCGTTCGGGTCCAGCTCCTACAATGAGCAGTTCTTC.

At least ten counts were recorded for this clonotype. This sequence joins TRBV20-1 and TRBJ1-2; 9 bases fit TRBD1. V dropped 4 bases and J dropped 4; count of bases not matched to a gene: 7. This CDR3 is 14 amino acids long. CDR1 is DFQATT and CDR2 is SNEGSKA in the germline V gene (reference sequence). Here the CDR3 DNA reads TGCAGTGCTACCCGGGGACAGGGACCCTATGGCTACACCTTC. Protein sequence: CSATRGQGPYGYTF.

The rearrangement uses TRBV6-2 or TRBV6-3 and TRBJ1-5, with 7 bases matching TRBD1. The CDR3 totals 14 residues. The V segment lost 6 bases and the J segment 6 bases; nucleotides outside the gene matches: 8. Per the germline V gene, CDR1 is MNHEY and CDR2 is SVGEGT. CDR3 coding DNA: TGTGCCAGCAGCATCGGGACAGCGGGTCAGCCCCAGCATTTT. Residues: CASSIGTAGQPQHF.

This clonotype was recorded once. A much bigger clone sits one base away, suggesting this may be a read error. This chain uses TRBV11-2 with TRBJ2-3; TRBD1 agrees at 11 bases. The CDR3 consists of 16 residues. Germline CDR1 reads SGHAT; CDR2 reads FQNNGV. This chain's CDR3 is CANSYGQGAAADTKYF. CDR3 bases: TGTGCCAACAGCTACGGACAGGGGGCGGCCGCAGATACGAAGTATTTT.

This clonotype was detected ten times or more. V and J are TRBV3-1 and TRBJ2-5; D gene ambiguous. The length of the CDR3 is 11 residues. Germline V gives CDR1 LGHDT, CDR2 YNNKEL (reference sequence). The V gene lost 0 bases and the J gene lost 6 bases, with 2 bases spanning the gap. The CDR3 bases are TGTGCCAGCAGCCAAGAGAAGACCCAGTACTTC. It is translated as CASSQEKTQYF.

This clonotype was observed many times. V is TRBV5-1 and J is TRBJ2-7, with TRBD1 as a possible D gene (5 bases). CDR3 size: 16 residues. CDR1 is SGHRS, CDR2 YFSETQ, per germline. The ends were cut back, 4 bases at V and 5 bases at J, with 22 bases in the middle. CDR3 bases: TGCGCCAGCAGCCGTACCAAGGGGCAGGGTGCCGACGAGCAGTACTTC. Translated: CASSRTKGQGADEQYF.

There are many counts of this clonotype. This chain links TRBV24-1 with TRBJ2-5, with D perhaps matching TRBD1 or TRBD2 (5 bases each). Trimming shortened V by 3 bases and J by 5 bases, and 15 bases separated the two germline ends. CDR1 and CDR2 (germline): KGHDR, SFDVKD. The CDR3 is 15 amino acids. CDR3 region: CATSDPTGPSETQYF. CDR3 bases: TGTGCCACCAGTGATCCCACGGGGCCATCCGAGACCCAGTACTTC.